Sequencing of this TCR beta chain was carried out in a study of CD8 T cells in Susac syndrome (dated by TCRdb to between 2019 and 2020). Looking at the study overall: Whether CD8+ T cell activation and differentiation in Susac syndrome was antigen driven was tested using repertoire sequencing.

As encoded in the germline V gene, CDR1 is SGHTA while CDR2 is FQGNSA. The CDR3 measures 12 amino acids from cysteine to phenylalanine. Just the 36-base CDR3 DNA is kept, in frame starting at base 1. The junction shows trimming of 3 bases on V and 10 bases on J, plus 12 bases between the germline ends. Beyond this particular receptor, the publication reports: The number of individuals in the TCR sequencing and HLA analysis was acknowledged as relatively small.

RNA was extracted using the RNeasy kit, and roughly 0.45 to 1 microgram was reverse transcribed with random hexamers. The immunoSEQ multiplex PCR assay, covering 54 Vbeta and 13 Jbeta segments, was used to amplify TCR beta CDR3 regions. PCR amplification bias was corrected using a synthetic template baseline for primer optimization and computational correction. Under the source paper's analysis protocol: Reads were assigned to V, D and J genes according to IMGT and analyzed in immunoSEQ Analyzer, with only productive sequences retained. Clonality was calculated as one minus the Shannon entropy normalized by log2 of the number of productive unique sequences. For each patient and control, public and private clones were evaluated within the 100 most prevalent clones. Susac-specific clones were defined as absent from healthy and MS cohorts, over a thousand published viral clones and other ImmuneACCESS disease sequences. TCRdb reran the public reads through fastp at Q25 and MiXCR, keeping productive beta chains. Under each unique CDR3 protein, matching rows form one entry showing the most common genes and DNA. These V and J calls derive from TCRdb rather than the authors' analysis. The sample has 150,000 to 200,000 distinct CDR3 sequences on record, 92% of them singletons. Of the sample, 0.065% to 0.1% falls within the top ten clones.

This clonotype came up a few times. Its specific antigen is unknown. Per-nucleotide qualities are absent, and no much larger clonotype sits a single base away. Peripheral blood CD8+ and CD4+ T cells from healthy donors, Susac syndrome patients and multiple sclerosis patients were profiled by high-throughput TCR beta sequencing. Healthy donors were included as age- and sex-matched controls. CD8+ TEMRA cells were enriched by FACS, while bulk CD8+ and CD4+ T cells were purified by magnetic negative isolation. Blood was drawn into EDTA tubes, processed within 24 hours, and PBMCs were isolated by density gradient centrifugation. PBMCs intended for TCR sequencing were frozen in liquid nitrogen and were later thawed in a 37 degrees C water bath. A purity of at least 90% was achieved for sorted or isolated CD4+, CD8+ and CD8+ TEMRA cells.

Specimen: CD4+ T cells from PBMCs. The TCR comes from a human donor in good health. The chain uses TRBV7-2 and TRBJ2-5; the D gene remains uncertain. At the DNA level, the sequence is TGTGCCAGCAGCTTTAGGAGAGATAGCCAGTACTTC. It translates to CASSFRRDSQYF.